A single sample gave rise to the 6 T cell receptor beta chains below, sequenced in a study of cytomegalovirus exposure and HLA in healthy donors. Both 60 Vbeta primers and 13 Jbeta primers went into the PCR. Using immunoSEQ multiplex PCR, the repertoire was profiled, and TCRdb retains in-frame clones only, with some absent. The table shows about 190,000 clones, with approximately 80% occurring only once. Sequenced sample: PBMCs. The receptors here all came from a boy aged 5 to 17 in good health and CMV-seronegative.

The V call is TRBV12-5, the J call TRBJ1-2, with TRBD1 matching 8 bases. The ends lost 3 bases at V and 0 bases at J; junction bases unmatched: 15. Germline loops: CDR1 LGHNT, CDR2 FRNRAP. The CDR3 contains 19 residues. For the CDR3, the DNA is TGTGCTAGTGGTTTCACCCTGGACAGGGAAGATCATTCTAACTATGGCTACACCTTC. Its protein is CASGFTLDREDHSNYGYTF.

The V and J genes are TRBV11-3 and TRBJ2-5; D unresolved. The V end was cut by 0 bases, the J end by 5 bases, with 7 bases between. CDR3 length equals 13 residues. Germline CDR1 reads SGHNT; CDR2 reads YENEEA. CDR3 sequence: CASSLEYAETQYF. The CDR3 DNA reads TGTGCCAGCAGCTTAGAATATGCGGAGACCCAGTACTTC. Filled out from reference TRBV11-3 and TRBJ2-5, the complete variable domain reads EAGVVQSPRYKIIEKKQPVAFWCNPISGHNTLYWYLQNLGQGPELLIRYENEEAVDDSQLPKDRFSAERLKGVDSTLKIQPAELGDSAVYLCASSLEYAETQYFGPGTRLLVL.

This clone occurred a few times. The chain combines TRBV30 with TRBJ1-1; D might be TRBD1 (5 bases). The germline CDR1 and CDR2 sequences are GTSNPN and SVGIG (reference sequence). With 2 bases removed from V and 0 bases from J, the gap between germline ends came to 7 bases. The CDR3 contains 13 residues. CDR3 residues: CAWSSGLNTEAFF. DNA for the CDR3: TGTGCCTGGAGTTCAGGGCTGAACACTGAAGCTTTCTTT.

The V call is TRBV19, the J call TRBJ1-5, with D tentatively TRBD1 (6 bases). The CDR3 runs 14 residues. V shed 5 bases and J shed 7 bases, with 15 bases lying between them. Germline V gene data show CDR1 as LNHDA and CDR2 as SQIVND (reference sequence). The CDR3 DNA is TGTGCCAGTAGTCCCCGACAGGCTAAGCAGCCCCAGCATTTT. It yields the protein CASSPRQAKQPQHF.

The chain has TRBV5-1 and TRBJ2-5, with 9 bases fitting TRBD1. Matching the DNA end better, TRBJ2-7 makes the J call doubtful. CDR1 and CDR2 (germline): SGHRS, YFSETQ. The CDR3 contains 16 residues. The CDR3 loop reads CASSLAPTGGGYEQYF. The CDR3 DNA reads TGCGCCAGCAGCTTGGCGCCGACAGGGGGAGGTTACGAGCAGTACTTC.

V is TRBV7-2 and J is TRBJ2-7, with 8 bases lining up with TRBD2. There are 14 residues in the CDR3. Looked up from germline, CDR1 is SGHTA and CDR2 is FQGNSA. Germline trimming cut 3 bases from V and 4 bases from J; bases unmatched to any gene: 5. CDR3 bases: TGTGCCAGCAGCTTGATGTCGGGGGGGTACGAGCAGTACTTC. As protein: CASSLMSGGYEQYF.